Here is one TCR beta chain with its context. Antigen specificity is unknown. The data are from a study of shared clonotypes between healthy human individuals. Study-wide findings and caveats: Clonotype sharing across donors was expected to vary with sequencing depth. Clonotypes shared by all four sorted-subset donors had higher generation probabilities than non-shared clonotypes.

TCRdb keeps only in-frame clones here, not all; method: immunoSEQ multiplex PCR. The sample records tens of thousands of clones, about 64% being singletons. Every one of the donors was a Caucasian adult that lived in Nashville, Tennessee. CDR1 is LNHDA, CDR2 SQIVND, per germline (reference sequence). V trimming: 6 bases; J trimming: 5 bases; junction bases outside the gene matches: 7. This CDR3 spans 14 amino acids. This chain uses TRBV19 with TRBJ2-5; 9 bases fit TRBD1. This receptor was obtained from a man aged 30-40 years in good health. Sequencing input: memory CD8+ T cells sorted from blood. Sample subset: CD45RO+ cells pooled with CCR7-negative TemRA cells. CDR3 bases: TGTGCCAGTAGCGGGAACAGGGGGCGCGAGACCCAGTACTTC. Protein: CASSGNRGRETQYF.